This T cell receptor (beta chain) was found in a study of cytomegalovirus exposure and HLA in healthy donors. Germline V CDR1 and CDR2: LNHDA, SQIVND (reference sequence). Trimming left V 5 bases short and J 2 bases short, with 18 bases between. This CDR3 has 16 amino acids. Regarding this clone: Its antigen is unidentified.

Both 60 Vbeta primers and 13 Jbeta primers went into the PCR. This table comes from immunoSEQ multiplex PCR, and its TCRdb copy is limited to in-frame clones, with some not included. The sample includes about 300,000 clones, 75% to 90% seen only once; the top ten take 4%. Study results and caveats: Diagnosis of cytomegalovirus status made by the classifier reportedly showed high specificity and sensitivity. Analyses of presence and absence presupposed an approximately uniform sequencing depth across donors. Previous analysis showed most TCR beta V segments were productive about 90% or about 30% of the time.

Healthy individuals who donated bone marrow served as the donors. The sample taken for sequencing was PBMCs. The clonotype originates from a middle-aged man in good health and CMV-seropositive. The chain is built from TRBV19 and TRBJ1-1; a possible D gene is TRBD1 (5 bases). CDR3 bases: TGTGCCAGTAGTCCTTACTCCACAGGACCCAACACTGAAGCTTTCTTT. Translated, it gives CASSPYSTGPNTEAFF.